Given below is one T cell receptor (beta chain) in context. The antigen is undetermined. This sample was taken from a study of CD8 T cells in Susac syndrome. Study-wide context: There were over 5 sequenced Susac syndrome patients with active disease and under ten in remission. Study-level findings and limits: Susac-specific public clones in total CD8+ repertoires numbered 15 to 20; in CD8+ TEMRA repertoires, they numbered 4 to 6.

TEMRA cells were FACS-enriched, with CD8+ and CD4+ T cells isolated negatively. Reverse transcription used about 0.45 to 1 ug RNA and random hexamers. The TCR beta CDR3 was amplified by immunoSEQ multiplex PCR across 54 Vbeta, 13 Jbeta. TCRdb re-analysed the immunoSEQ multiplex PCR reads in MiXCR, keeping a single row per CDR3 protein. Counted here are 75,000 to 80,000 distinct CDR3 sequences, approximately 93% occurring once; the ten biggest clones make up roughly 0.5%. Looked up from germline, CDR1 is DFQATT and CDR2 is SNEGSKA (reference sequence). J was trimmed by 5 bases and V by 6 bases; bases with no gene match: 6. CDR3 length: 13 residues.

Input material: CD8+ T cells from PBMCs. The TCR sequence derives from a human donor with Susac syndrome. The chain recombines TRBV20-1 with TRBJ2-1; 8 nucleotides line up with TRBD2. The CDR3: CSALSGGDNEQFF. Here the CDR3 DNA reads TGCAGTGCCCTCAGCGGGGGAGACAATGAGCAGTTCTTC.